A single sample gave rise to the 27 T cell receptor beta chains below, sequenced in a study of chemoradiotherapy in HPV16-positive cancers. TCRdb's copy holds only in-frame clones and misses some; the assay was immunoSEQ multiplex PCR. The table has approximately 4,000 clones, about four fifths seen once. Here the sequenced sample was tumor tissue, taken from a patient who underwent chemoradiotherapy. The receptors come from a human donor with HPV-associated anogenital cancer.

The rearrangement links TRBV6-1 to TRBJ1-5; no clear D. Germline V gives CDR1 MNHNS, CDR2 SASEGT. The V and J ends lost 9 bases and 4 bases respectively, with 13 bases between them. This CDR3 is built from 13 residues. Written as DNA, the CDR3 is TGTGCCAGTGGAGCGGGGTGGAATCAGCCCCAGCATTTT. Residues: CASGAGWNQPQHF.

V usage is TRBV9 and J usage is TRBJ1-1; D is ambiguous. The V and J ends lost 3 bases and 3 bases respectively, with 15 bases between them. The CDR3 is made up of 15 amino acids. The germline CDR1 and CDR2 sequences are SGDLS and YYNGEE. DNA for the CDR3: TGTGCCAGCAGCGCCACATGGGTGGAGGACACTGAAGCTTTCTTT. It specifies CASSATWVEDTEAFF. The variable domain in full, completed from reference TRBV9 and TRBJ1-1, reads DSGVTQTPKHLITATGQRVTLRCSPRSGDLSVYWYQQSLDQGLQFLIQYYNGEERAKGNILERFSAQQFPDLHSELNLSSLELGDSALYFCASSATWVEDTEAFFGQGTRLTVV.

V and J are TRBV2 and TRBJ2-7; TRBD1 matches 7 bases. Germline values: CDR1 SNHLY, CDR2 FYNNEI. The CDR3 consists of 14 residues. V was pared by 7 bases and J by 6 bases, with 12 bases of the junction left unmatched. The CDR3 DNA is TGTGCCAGCACCCAGAGCAGGGGGTCGGTCGAGCAGTACTTC. As protein: CASTQSRGSVEQYF.

This chain joins TRBV7-9 and TRBJ1-3, with unresolved D. This CDR3 has 13 amino acids. Looked up from germline, CDR1 is SEHNR and CDR2 is FQNEAQ (reference sequence). V dropped 0 bases and J dropped 4 bases, with 4 bases sitting between them. CDR3 in amino acids: CASSLAWGNTIYF. CDR3 nucleotide sequence: TGTGCCAGCAGCTTAGCGTGGGGAAACACCATATATTTT.

V is TRBV18 and J is TRBJ1-2, with D hard to call. The CDR3 is made up of 13 amino acids. The ends were cut back, 1 base at V and 5 bases at J, with 8 bases in the middle. Germline V gene data show CDR1 as KGHSH and CDR2 as LQKENI. The CDR3 DNA follows: TGTGCCAGCTCACCACAGTTTGGTTATGGCTACACCTTC. Its protein product is CASSPQFGYGYTF.

The V and J genes are TRBV28 and TRBJ2-3; no firm D call. The CDR3 totals 15 residues. Looked up from germline, CDR1 is MDHEN and CDR2 is SYDVKM. The ends were cut back, 6 bases at V and 1 base at J, with 14 bases in the middle. The CDR3 nucleotides are TGTGCCAGCAGAGACGAAACAACTCGCACAGATACGCAGTATTTT. Translated, it gives CASRDETTRTDTQYF.

V gene TRBV9 combines with J gene TRBJ2-1, with TRBD2 matching over 12 bases. The germline CDR1 and CDR2 sequences are SGDLS and YYNGEE. Germline trimming cut 0 bases from V and 9 bases from J; bases unmatched to any gene: 7. The CDR3 loop spans 16 amino acids. CDR3 DNA: TGTGCCAGCAGCGTAGCAGGGCTAGCGGGAGGGTCTGAGCAGTTCTTC. This gives the protein CASSVAGLAGGSEQFF.

The chain couples TRBV7-9 to TRBJ2-1; TRBD2 might be the D (6 bases). The germline V gene has CDR1 SEHNR and CDR2 FQNEAQ (reference sequence). With 5 bases removed from V and 12 bases from J, the gap between germline ends came to 17 bases. This CDR3 has 13 amino acids. The CDR3 sequence is CASSQTAGTPQFF. The CDR3 DNA is TGTGCCAGCAGCCAGACTGCGGGGACCCCGCAGTTCTTC.

CDR3 sequence: CASSDEAGGPDTQYF. The CDR3 nucleotides read TGTGCCAGCAGTGACGAGGCGGGGGGGCCAGATACGCAGTATTTT. This chain joins TRBV6-4 and TRBJ2-3; TRBD2 aligns across 9 bases. The germline V gene encodes CDR1 MRHNA and CDR2 SNTAGT. V was clipped by 2 bases and J by 4 bases; unmatched bases: 4. The length of the CDR3 is 15 residues.

This clone was seen a handful of times. The J gene is TRBJ2-3, the V gene TRBV2; D gene unclear. The germline V and J ends were trimmed by 6 bases and 1 base, with 11 bases remaining between them. Germline CDR1 reads SNHLY; CDR2 reads FYNNEI. The CDR3 loop spans 14 amino acids. CDR3 DNA sequence: TGTGCCAGCAGCCTCCGATTGGGCACAGATACGCAGTATTTT. This encodes CASSLRLGTDTQYF.

The CDR3 DNA reads TGTGCCAGCAGCTCGGACCGAGATACGCAGTATTTT. Its protein is CASSSDRDTQYF. The chain links TRBV7-8 to TRBJ2-3; D not resolved. V was pared by 4 bases and J by 5 bases, with 7 bases between. The CDR3 is made up of 12 amino acids. CDR1 SGHVS and CDR2 FQNEAQ come from the germline V gene. Looking up the rest from reference TRBV7-8 and TRBJ2-3 gives the full variable domain: GAGVSQSPRYKVAKRGQDVALRCDPISGHVSLFWYQQALGQGPEFLTYFQNEAQLDKSGLPSDRFFAERPEGSVSTLKIQRTQQEDSAVYLCASSSDRDTQYFGPGTRLTVL.

This clone is a singleton in its sample. The J gene is TRBJ1-5, the V gene TRBV7-2, with D tentatively TRBD1 (5 bases). CDR3 size: 15 residues. Germline CDR1 is SGHTA and CDR2 is FQGNSA. Trimming removed 1 base from V and 3 bases from J, with 10 bases in between. This CDR3 is CASSLEAGFNQPQHF. The CDR3 DNA sequence: TGTGCCAGCAGCTTAGAGGCAGGGTTCAATCAGCCCCAGCATTTT.

The CDR3 region is CSVPRGGSYGYTF. The CDR3 DNA sequence: TGCAGCGTGCCCCGTGGCGGCAGCTATGGCTACACCTTC. This chain connects TRBV29-1 to TRBJ1-2; no clear D gene. The CDR3 loop spans 13 amino acids. V was pared by 6 bases and J by 4 bases, with 15 bases between. Germline CDR1 and CDR2: SQVTM and ANQGSEA. The entire variable domain, with the rest obtained from reference TRBV29-1 and TRBJ1-2, is as follows: SAVISQKPSRDICQRGTSLTIQCQVDSQVTMMFWYRQQPGQSLTLIATANQGSEATYESGFVIDKFPISRPNLTFSTLTVSNMSPEDSSIYLCSVPRGGSYGYTFGSGTRLTVV.

The chain couples TRBV7-9 to TRBJ1-2; TRBD1 agrees at 7 bases. Germline CDR1 and CDR2: SEHNR and FQNEAQ (reference sequence). V shed 5 bases, J shed 3 bases, and the junction held 6 bases outside the gene matches. The CDR3 totals 14 residues. CDR3 amino acids: CASSVPGGYYGYTF. CDR3 sequence (DNA): TGTGCCAGCAGCGTACCAGGGGGATACTATGGCTACACCTTC.

The chain is built from TRBV6-6 and TRBJ2-7; 10 bases are shared with TRBD1. With 5 bases clipped from V and 3 bases from J, the junction kept 4 bases outside the gene matches. Germline CDR1 and CDR2: MNHNY and SVGAGI (reference sequence). This CDR3 is built from 14 residues. CDR3 coding DNA: TGTGCCAGCAGTCTCCGGGACAGGGGCTACGAGCAGTACTTC. Translation: CASSLRDRGYEQYF.

The chain has TRBV7-3 and TRBJ2-1, with a possible D match to TRBD2 (5 bases). This CDR3 comprises 16 residues. CDR1 and CDR2 from the germline V gene are SGHTA and FQGTGA. Trimming removed 2 bases from V and 2 bases from J, with 13 bases in between. This chain's CDR3 is CASSLGRLAPYNEQFF. As DNA, the CDR3 is TGTGCCAGCAGCTTAGGCAGGTTAGCGCCCTACAATGAGCAGTTCTTC.

V is TRBV19 and J is TRBJ1-5; D perhaps matches TRBD1 (5 bases). Germline assignment: CDR1 LNHDA and CDR2 SQIVND (reference sequence). Trimming took off 7 bases at V and 2 bases at J, with 12 bases between the two ends. This CDR3 contains 14 residues. CDR3 in amino acids: CASNRGEGNQPQHF. CDR3 sequence (DNA): TGTGCCAGTAATCGAGGGGAGGGCAATCAGCCCCAGCATTTT.

The chain recombines TRBV15 with TRBJ2-6; no reliable D call. Germline CDR1 LNHNV, CDR2 YYDKDF (reference sequence). V dropped 0 bases and J dropped 0 bases, with 6 bases sitting between them. This CDR3 region has 16 residues. The CDR3 DNA sequence: TGTGCCACCAGCAGAGAGTCGGACTCTGGGGCCAACGTCCTGACTTTC. This translates into CATSRESDSGANVLTF.

V is TRBV10-3 and J is TRBJ2-7; D not certain. Trimming removed 7 bases at V and 0 bases at J, with 10 bases between. The CDR3 runs 13 residues. Germline loops: CDR1 ENHRY, CDR2 SYGVKD. For the CDR3, the DNA is TGTGCCATCAACGCAGCTACCTCCTACGAGCAGTACTTC. Protein product: CAINAATSYEQYF.

The chain links TRBV7-6 to TRBJ2-7; D is undetermined. CDR3 length: 15 amino acids. V dropped 5 bases and J dropped 5 bases, with 19 bases sitting between them. Germline V lookup: CDR1 SGHVS, CDR2 FNYEAQ. CDR3 coding DNA: TGTGCCAGCAGCGTTGAACCGGGCCAAAAACACGAGCAGTACTTC. Translated: CASSVEPGQKHEQYF.

This chain links TRBV28 with TRBJ2-1; D is possibly TRBD2 (6 bases). Germline assignment: CDR1 MDHEN and CDR2 SYDVKM. Trimming stripped 5 bases from V and 7 bases from J, with 18 bases between. The CDR3 sequence is 15 residues long. The CDR3 DNA reads as TGTGCCAGCAGTCCGCGACTAGGAGGGGCGAATGAGCAGTTCTTC. This translates into CASSPRLGGANEQFF.

V is TRBV5-4 and J is TRBJ2-3; maybe TRBD2 (5 bases). Germline CDR1 and CDR2: SGHNT and YYREEE (reference sequence). V lost 4 bases, J lost 3 bases, and 18 bases lay in between. The CDR3 runs 16 residues. CDR3 in DNA: TGTGCCAGCAGCCACTGGCGGGCTTCAGGAACAGATACGCAGTATTTT. This translates into CASSHWRASGTDTQYF.

The chain recombines TRBV6-4 with TRBJ2-3; the D gene is possibly TRBD2 (5 bases). The V gene's germline CDR1 is MRHNA and CDR2 SNTAGT. The CDR3 has 16 amino acids. Between the trimmed V and J ends, which lost 3 bases and 1 base, there was a span of 14 bases. CDR3 in amino acids: CASSESGGKGTDTQYF. CDR3 nucleotide sequence: TGTGCCAGCAGTGAAAGCGGTGGAAAGGGCACAGATACGCAGTATTTT.

CDR3 amino acids: CASSQDLGLGAFF. DNA for the CDR3: TGTGCCAGCAGCCAAGATCTAGGGCTCGGAGCTTTCTTT. This sequence joins TRBV4-2 and TRBJ1-1; unclear D gene. The germline CDR1 and CDR2 sequences are LGHNA and YNFKEQ. This CDR3 is built from 13 residues. V was cut by 0 bases and J by 10 bases, with 12 bases left in between.

The CDR3 reads CASSGGQLLPGELFF. The CDR3 nucleotides are TGTGCCAGCAGTGGGGGACAGCTACTCCCCGGGGAGCTGTTTTTT. The chain couples TRBV2 to TRBJ2-2; TRBD1 matches 7 bases. The CDR3 runs to 15 residues. V shed 4 bases, J shed 6 bases, and the junction held 8 bases outside the gene matches. The germline gives CDR1 SNHLY, CDR2 FYNNEI.

This rearrangement joins TRBV6-5 to TRBJ1-1; weak D call: TRBD1 (5 bases). CDR1 and CDR2 from the germline V gene are MNHEY and SVGAGI. V lost 6 bases and J 5 bases, leaving 13 bases between the germline ends. The CDR3 covers 13 residues. CDR3 bases: TGTGCCAGCAGGACGGGCTGGGGGACTGAAGCTTTCTTT. It translates to CASRTGWGTEAFF.

This chain links TRBV28 with TRBJ2-3; perhaps TRBD2 as D (6 bases). V gave up 8 bases and J gave up 1 base, with 16 bases separating them. Germline loops: CDR1 MDHEN, CDR2 SYDVKM. This CDR3 region has 15 residues. The CDR3 bases are TGTGCCAGCCGAGTGGGGGGAGCCCGCACAGATACGCAGTATTTT. Encoded protein: CASRVGGARTDTQYF.